Following are 19 T cell receptor beta chains from one sample sequenced in a study of T cells in Graves' hyperthyroidism and ophthalmopathy. Researchers amplified the TCR beta CDR3 regions from RNA transcripts. When the TCR CDR3 underwent first-round RT-PCR, the HTBI primer set was used. TCRdb recomputed calls from the multiplex PCR reads with MiXCR, one row per CDR3 protein. The table has approximately 600,000 distinct CDR3 sequences, over 12% seen once. The sequenced sample was blood. The receptors were gathered from a middle-aged woman with Graves' ophthalmopathy.

This clonotype was detected many times. The chain couples TRBV24-1 to TRBJ1-2; D not certain. V was cut by 4 bases and J by 7 bases, with 12 bases left in between. This CDR3 has 13 residues. Germline CDR1 reads KGHDR; CDR2 reads SFDVKD. CDR3 region: CATSESVEFGYTF. Here the CDR3 DNA reads TGTGCCACCAGTGAGTCCGTCGAATTTGGCTACACCTTC.

At least ten counts were recorded for this clonotype. The chain is built from TRBV6-1 and TRBJ2-7, with D perhaps TRBD1 (5 bases). CDR3 size: 14 residues. Trimming stripped 4 bases from V and 4 bases from J, with 14 bases between. CDR1 is MNHNS, CDR2 SASEGT, per germline. In DNA, the CDR3 is TGTGCCAGCAGTGGCCAGATGGGGCCTTACGAGCAGTACTTC. This codes for CASSGQMGPYEQYF.

This clonotype has at least ten counts. The V gene is TRBV11-2, the J gene TRBJ1-2, with D unclear. Germline values: CDR1 SGHAT, CDR2 FQNNGV. The CDR3 covers 13 residues. Deletions cut 10 bases from V and 3 bases from J, with 15 bases between. Here the CDR3 DNA reads TGTGCCAACGGACCCTCATGGGACTATGGCTACACCTTC. It yields the protein CANGPSWDYGYTF.

This clonotype has a handful of counts. V is TRBV14 and J is TRBJ2-1; possible D gene TRBD1, 5 bases. This CDR3 spans 18 amino acids. Between the trimmed V and J ends, which lost 5 bases and 4 bases, there was a span of 24 bases. The germline V gene encodes CDR1 SGHDN and CDR2 FVKESK. The CDR3 spells CASSYGLLQGVSYNEQFF. The CDR3 bases are TGTGCCAGCAGCTACGGCCTCCTGCAGGGTGTATCGTACAATGAGCAGTTCTTC.

This clonotype was seen ten or more times. The V and J genes are TRBV6-1 and TRBJ2-7; D uncertain. Trimming removed 4 bases at V and 2 bases at J, with 12 bases between. CDR1 is MNHNS, CDR2 SASEGT, per germline. The CDR3 runs to 14 residues. The CDR3: CASSGTVPTYEQYF. CDR3 DNA: TGTGCCAGCAGTGGGACGGTCCCTACCTACGAGCAGTACTTC.

This clonotype was counted at least ten times. The chain couples TRBV27 to TRBJ2-2; unclear D gene. Germline values: CDR1 MNHEY, CDR2 SMNVEV (reference sequence). The CDR3 length is 14 residues. V lost 2 bases, J lost 5 bases, and 9 bases lay in between. CDR3 in DNA: TGTGCCAGCAGTTTAACGGTCCAGACCGGGGAGCTGTTTTTT. Its protein product is CASSLTVQTGELFF.

This clonotype showed up many times. The chain combines TRBV3-1 with TRBJ1-2, with a tentative D call TRBD1 (5 bases). V gave up 1 base and J gave up 8 bases, with 14 bases separating them. Germline V gene lookup returns CDR1 LGHDT and CDR2 YNNKEL (reference sequence). This CDR3 comprises 14 residues. CDR3: CASSQGGWDRGYTF. CDR3 DNA: TGTGCCAGCAGCCAAGGCGGGTGGGACCGAGGCTACACCTTC.

The J gene is TRBJ1-6, the V gene TRBV27; possible D gene TRBD1, 6 bases. This CDR3 spans 17 amino acids. Germline lookup yields CDR1 MNHEY and CDR2 SMNVEV (reference sequence). With 6 bases removed from V and 7 bases from J, the gap between germline ends came to 22 bases. CDR3 bases: TGTGCCAGCAGACGCAACAGGGCTGGGGCCTGGAATTCACCCCTCCACTTT. Encoded protein: CASRRNRAGAWNSPLHF.

This clonotype has at least ten counts. The chain couples TRBV12-3 or TRBV12-4 to TRBJ2-7; no definite D call. Trimming took 2 bases from V and 6 from J, leaving 17 bases between them. The CDR3 is 15 amino acids. The CDR3 sequence: CASSLSSPGDSEQYF. CDR3 DNA: TGTGCCAGCAGTTTATCGTCTCCCGGAGATAGCGAGCAGTACTTC.

This clonotype was counted only a few times. The chain carries TRBV4-1 and TRBJ2-5; the D gene is possibly TRBD1 (5 bases). The CDR3 has 15 residues. CDR1 and CDR2 (germline): MGHRA, YSYEKL. The germline V and J ends were trimmed by 4 bases and 1 base, with 13 bases remaining between them. CDR3 residues: CASSPSDSFQETQYF. Here the CDR3 DNA reads TGCGCCAGCAGCCCTTCTGACAGCTTCCAAGAGACCCAGTACTTC.

This clonotype was found a few times. J is TRBJ1-1 and V is TRBV10-3; D not resolved. The CDR3 has 15 amino acids. The V end was cut by 7 bases, the J end by 0 bases, with 15 bases between. Germline V gene data show CDR1 as ENHRY and CDR2 as SYGVKD. Here the CDR3 DNA reads TGTGCCATCAAGGGTCCCGGACTTATGAACACTGAAGCTTTCTTT. Translated: CAIKGPGLMNTEAFF.

This clonotype was seen more than once but under ten times. V usage is TRBV9 and J usage is TRBJ2-5, with D possibly TRBD2 on 5 matching bases. Trimming took 4 bases from V and 1 from J, leaving 14 bases between them. The CDR3 is 15 residues long. The germline CDR1 and CDR2 sequences are SGDLS and YYNGEE. CDR3 residues: CASSPSWGVQETQYF. The CDR3 bases are TGTGCCAGCAGCCCCTCTTGGGGAGTCCAAGAGACCCAGTACTTC. Full variable domain (remainder filled in from reference TRBV9 and TRBJ2-5): DSGVTQTPKHLITATGQRVTLRCSPRSGDLSVYWYQQSLDQGLQFLIQYYNGEERAKGNILERFSAQQFPDLHSELNLSSLELGDSALYFCASSPSWGVQETQYFGPGTRLLVL.

At least ten counts were recorded for this clonotype. The chain links TRBV27 to TRBJ2-5; D unclear. Per germline, CDR1 MNHEY and CDR2 SMNVEV (reference sequence). There are 13 residues in the CDR3. Trimming cost V 6 bases and J 2 bases, with 10 bases left between them. The CDR3 is CASSPYEQETQYF. For the CDR3, the DNA is TGTGCCAGCAGCCCCTACGAGCAAGAGACCCAGTACTTC.

This clonotype has at least ten counts. The chain has TRBV12-3 or TRBV12-4 and TRBJ1-1; 7 bases map to TRBD1. V gave up 7 bases and J gave up 0 bases; unmatched junction bases: 5. This CDR3 has 14 amino acids. This chain's CDR3 is CASTLTGMNTEAFF. CDR3 bases: TGTGCCAGCACCTTGACAGGGATGAACACTGAAGCTTTCTTT.

This clonotype was observed a few times. The conserved final phenylalanine or tryptophan is absent from the CDR3, which likely points to a read error. The rearrangement joins TRBV6-2 or TRBV6-3 to TRBJ2-7, with a possible D match to TRBD2 (6 bases). The CDR3 is 13 residues long. Trimming removed 8 bases at V and 1 base at J, with 12 bases between. Germline CDR1 and CDR2: MNHEY and SVGEGT. The CDR3 DNA reads TGTGCCAGCTGGGGGGAAAAGTCCTACGAGCAGTACCTC. This codes for CASWGEKSYEQYL.

The chain is built from TRBV5-1 and TRBJ2-7, with TRBD2 as a possible D gene (6 bases). V shed 4 bases and J shed 4 bases, with 27 bases lying between them. Germline V gives CDR1 SGHRS, CDR2 YFSETQ. CDR3 length: 18 amino acids. The CDR3 region is CASSGARTIKNPDYEQYF. The CDR3 region has the DNA TGCGCCAGCAGCGGGGCCCGGACTATAAAAAACCCGGATTACGAGCAGTACTTC. Together with reference TRBV5-1 and TRBJ2-7, the CDR3 gives the full variable domain: KAGVTQTPRYLIKTRGQQVTLSCSPISGHRSVSWYQQTPGQGLQFLFEYFSETQRNKGNFPGRFSGRQFSNSRSEMNVSTLELGDSALYLCASSGARTIKNPDYEQYFGPGTRLTVT.

The chain links TRBV6-2 or TRBV6-3 to TRBJ2-2; no clear D gene. The V gene's germline CDR1 is MNHEY and CDR2 SVGEGT. The CDR3 length is 12 residues. V lost 6 bases, J lost 7 bases, and 9 bases lay in between. The CDR3 protein is CASRARGGELFF. The CDR3 DNA sequence: TGTGCCAGCAGGGCTCGAGGCGGGGAGCTGTTTTTT.

The sample holds many counts of this clonotype. The rearrangement joins TRBV6-1 to TRBJ2-5; D perhaps matches TRBD2 (6 bases). This CDR3 contains 13 residues. Germline V gene data show CDR1 as MNHNS and CDR2 as SASEGT. Trimming cost V 4 bases and J 5 bases, with 11 bases left between them. CDR3 bases: TGTGCCAGCAGTGGCCCGGGGGAGGAGACCCAGTACTTC. Translated: CASSGPGEETQYF.

There are many counts of this clonotype. V and J are TRBV5-1 and TRBJ1-5; no definite D call. CDR1 SGHRS and CDR2 YFSETQ come from the germline V gene. V was clipped by 0 bases and J by 9 bases, with 10 bases between them. The CDR3 sequence is 13 residues long. The CDR3: CASSLAGYSPQHF. CDR3 nucleotide sequence: TGCGCCAGCAGCTTGGCCGGGTATTCGCCCCAGCATTTT.